The 28 T cell receptor beta chains given below trace back to one sample, sequenced in a study of post-analysis software for immune sequencing data. Study-wide results and caveats: Patients had higher frequencies than controls of roughly 5 TRBV segments, including TRBV5-6, TRBV5-1 and TRBV20-1.

Their antigens are not known. Unique molecular identifiers featured in each of the TCR beta cDNA libraries. MiXCR was run by TCRdb on the PCR reads, yielding one entry per CDR3 protein. The table has roughly 730,000 distinct CDR3 sequences, 25% to 30% seen once. Sequenced material: blood. These receptors were taken from a girl aged 5-17 years with multiple sclerosis.

CDR3 DNA sequence: TGTGCCAGCAGCCCCGCCGGGACAGGAGCCTATAATTCACCCCTCCACTTT. Translated: CASSPAGTGAYNSPLHF. The chain uses TRBV13 and TRBJ1-6; TRBD1 matches 8 bases. Germline values: CDR1 PRHDT, CDR2 FYEKMQ (reference sequence). The V segment lost 5 bases and the J segment 2 bases; nucleotides outside the gene matches: 8. This CDR3 spans 17 amino acids.

The chain uses TRBV11-3 and TRBJ1-5, with no clear D. Per the germline V gene, CDR1 is SGHNT and CDR2 is YENEEA. V dropped 3 bases and J dropped 2 bases, with 17 bases sitting between them. The CDR3 covers 17 residues. The CDR3, as DNA: TGTGCCAGCAGCTTCTTTGAGGCCGCGGGTGGCAATCAGCCCCAGCATTTT. It yields the protein CASSFFEAAGGNQPQHF.

V usage is TRBV5-1 and J usage is TRBJ1-1; D possibly corresponds to TRBD1 (6 bases). The CDR3 length is 17 residues. The ends were cut back, 0 bases at V and 3 bases at J, with 18 bases in the middle. Germline loops: CDR1 SGHRS, CDR2 YFSETQ. CDR3 in amino acids: CASSLGGGGNVDTEAFF. Written as DNA, the CDR3 is TGCGCCAGCAGCTTGGGAGGGGGGGGGAACGTGGACACTGAAGCTTTCTTT.

In regard to this clonotype: An end of the junction does not agree with germline; a read error may underlie this. DNA for the CDR3: TGCGCCAGCAGCCAAGTTCTGGCGGTGGGCAATCATCCCCAGCATTTT. This translates into CASSQVLAVGNHPQHF. This chain links TRBV4-1 with TRBJ1-5, with D hard to call. CDR3 length: 16 residues. From germline, CDR1 is MGHRA and CDR2 YSYEKL.

This chain connects TRBV20-1 to TRBJ2-1; 9 bases map to TRBD1. The CDR3 covers 14 residues. With 6 bases clipped from V and 0 bases from J, the junction kept 3 bases outside the gene matches. CDR1 DFQATT and CDR2 SNEGSKA come from the germline V gene (reference sequence). The CDR3 region is CSAEQGASYNEQFF. The DNA of the CDR3 is TGCAGTGCCGAACAGGGGGCCTCCTACAATGAGCAGTTCTTC.

As regards this clonotype: The CDR3 ends on some other residue instead of the conserved phenylalanine or tryptophan, so this is likely a read error. The V call is TRBV20-1, the J call TRBJ2-7, with TRBD2 as a possible D gene (6 bases). Looked up from germline, CDR1 is DFQATT and CDR2 is SNEGSKA (reference sequence). The germline V and J ends were trimmed by 6 bases and 2 bases, with 14 bases remaining between them. The CDR3 runs 13 residues. The CDR3 DNA sequence: TGCAGTGCGTCCAGGGACTCCCCCTACGAGCAGTACCTC. This codes for CSASRDSPYEQYL.

The V call is TRBV6-6, the J call TRBJ2-3; 10 bases are a match to TRBD1. Per germline, CDR1 MNHNY and CDR2 SVGAGI (reference sequence). V lost 0 bases, J lost 13 bases, and 7 bases stayed unmatched. This CDR3 is built from 14 residues. CDR3 bases: TGTGCCAGCAGTTACTCTTTGGGGACAGGGGCGGAGTATTTT. Amino acids: CASSYSLGTGAEYF.

This clonotype was seen more than once but under ten times. V and J are TRBV5-1 and TRBJ2-1; 9 bases agree with TRBD1. CDR3 length: 19 amino acids. V lost 4 bases and J lost 0; bases outside the gene matches: 14. From germline, CDR1 is SGHRS and CDR2 YFSETQ. The CDR3 here is CASSLNAGTGISSYNEQFF. The CDR3 DNA is TGCGCCAGCAGCCTAAATGCCGGGACAGGGATAAGCTCCTACAATGAGCAGTTCTTC.

For this clonotype: Because the CDR3 is missing its conserved closing phenylalanine or tryptophan, this is likely a read error. The rearrangement uses TRBV20-1 and TRBJ2-5; D possibly corresponds to TRBD1 (6 bases). Trimming shortened V by 4 bases and J by 4 bases, and 13 bases separated the two germline ends. The CDR3 is 13 residues long. CDR1 is DFQATT, CDR2 SNEGSKA, per germline (reference sequence). The CDR3 reads CSAIGGFGETQYC. Here the CDR3 DNA reads TGCAGTGCTATTGGGGGCTTTGGAGAGACCCAGTACTGC.

J is TRBJ1-2 and V is TRBV20-1, with a tentative D call TRBD1 (5 bases). Deletions cut 3 bases from V and 8 bases from J, with 16 bases between. The CDR3 covers 13 residues. In germline, CDR1 is DFQATT, CDR2 SNEGSKA (reference sequence). As DNA, the CDR3 is TGCAGTGCTAGTGTCAGGGAGGTAGTCGGCTACACCTTC. Protein sequence: CSASVREVVGYTF.

The chain couples TRBV28 to TRBJ1-1; 8 positions agree with TRBD1. V gave up 3 bases and J gave up 5 bases; unmatched junction bases: 5. Looked up from germline, CDR1 is MDHEN and CDR2 is SYDVKM. The CDR3 loop spans 14 amino acids. The CDR3 nucleotides read TGTGCCAGCAGTTTCAGGGGGCGCTCGACTGAAGCTTTCTTT. It is translated as CASSFRGRSTEAFF. Filled out from reference TRBV28 and TRBJ1-1, the complete variable domain reads DVKVTQSSRYLVKRTGEKVFLECVQDMDHENMFWYRQDPGLGLRLIYFSYDVKMKEKGDIPEGYSVSREKKERFSLILESASTNQTSMYLCASSFRGRSTEAFFGQGTRLTVV.

This clonotype was counted only a few times. The V and J genes are TRBV20-1 and TRBJ2-7; 10 bases are shared with TRBD2. The CDR3 is 14 residues long. Germline CDR1 reads DFQATT; CDR2 reads SNEGSKA (reference sequence). J was trimmed by 3 bases and V by 3 bases; bases with no gene match: 5. The CDR3 nucleotides are TGCAGTGCTAGTCAGGGACTAGCGCTCTACGAGCAGTACTTC. This gives the protein CSASQGLALYEQYF.

In the case of this clonotype: Germline and junction disagree at one end, which may indicate a read error. The chain joins TRBV12-3 or TRBV12-4 to TRBJ1-2, with unresolved D. CDR3 length: 14 amino acids. The CDR3 DNA is TGTGCCAGCAGTTTAGTACGTTCAGCGGGTGGCCACACCTTC. Translation gives CASSLVRSAGGHTF.

The genes are TRBV14 and TRBJ1-5; D perhaps matches TRBD1 (6 bases). The germline V and J ends were trimmed by 6 bases and 3 bases, with 9 bases remaining between them. The CDR3 sequence is 13 residues long. Germline assignment: CDR1 SGHDN and CDR2 FVKESK. The CDR3 region is CASSTGNNQPQHF. The CDR3 region has the DNA TGTGCCAGCAGTACAGGGAACAATCAGCCCCAGCATTTT. The full variable domain, its missing parts supplied by reference TRBV14 and TRBJ1-5, is EAGVTQFPSHSVIEKGQTVTLRCDPISGHDNLYWYRRVMGKEIKFLLHFVKESKQDESGMPNNRFLAERTGGTYSTLKVQPAELEDSGVYFCASSTGNNQPQHFGDGTRLSIL.

This sequence joins TRBV20-1 and TRBJ1-1, with 7 bases matching TRBD1. Trimming took 1 base from V and 5 from J; bases not matched to a gene: 19. The germline CDR1 and CDR2 sequences are DFQATT and SNEGSKA (reference sequence). The CDR3 is made up of 18 amino acids. The CDR3 region has the DNA TGCAGTGCTAGAGTCCACCGGCCCCTAACAGGGGCGGGTACTGAAGCTTTCTTT. Translation: CSARVHRPLTGAGTEAFF.

The chain has TRBV2 and TRBJ1-2, with D maybe TRBD1 (5 bases). V gave up 4 bases and J gave up 6 bases, with 21 bases separating them. The CDR3 is made up of 16 amino acids. Germline V gives CDR1 SNHLY, CDR2 FYNNEI. In DNA, the CDR3 is TGTGCCAGCAGTGCGGCAACCGGGACGGAATTCCATGGCTACACCTTC. This gives the protein CASSAATGTEFHGYTF.

V and J are TRBV20-1 and TRBJ2-1; D might be TRBD1 (6 bases). The V end was cut by 8 bases, the J end by 8 bases, with 10 bases between. CDR3 length: 10 amino acids. The V gene's germline CDR1 is DFQATT and CDR2 SNEGSKA (reference sequence). DNA of the CDR3: TGCAGTCAGGGGATCGATGAGCAGTTCTTC. Its protein product is CSQGIDEQFF.

The J gene is TRBJ2-1, the V gene TRBV20-1, with a weak D call TRBD2 (6 bases). The CDR3 runs 17 residues. Trimming shortened V by 1 base and J by 1 base, and 17 bases separated the two germline ends. CDR1 is DFQATT, CDR2 SNEGSKA, per germline (reference sequence). The CDR3 region is CSARVMGGPTSYNEQFF. CDR3 nucleotide sequence: TGCAGTGCTAGAGTAATGGGGGGTCCCACATCCTACAATGAGCAGTTCTTC.

The rearrangement links TRBV7-2 to TRBJ2-5; TRBD2 agrees at 7 bases. The junction had 7 bases not matched to a gene; V was cut back by 1 base and J by 5 bases. CDR3 length: 15 amino acids. CDR1 and CDR2 from the germline V gene are SGHTA and FQGNSA. CDR3 sequence reads: CASSLGAGVRETQYF. The CDR3 region has the DNA TGTGCCAGCAGCTTAGGGGCGGGAGTCAGGGAGACCCAGTACTTC. The variable domain in full, completed from reference TRBV7-2 and TRBJ2-5, reads GAGVSQSPSNKVTEKGKDVELRCDPISGHTALYWYRQSLGQGLEFLIYFQGNSAPDKSGLPSDRFSAERTGGSVSTLTIQRTQQEDSAVYLCASSLGAGVRETQYFGPGTRLLVL.

This rearrangement joins TRBV6-1 to TRBJ2-3; D call uncertain. The V gene lost 1 base and the J gene lost 14 bases, with 4 bases spanning the gap. CDR1 is MNHNS and CDR2 is SASEGT in the germline V gene. The CDR3 extends over 9 amino acids. CDR3 coding DNA: TGTGCCAGCAGTGAAGGCCGGTATTTT. This sequence encodes CASSEGRYF.

In its sample, this clonotype was seen once. V usage is TRBV6-5 and J usage is TRBJ1-3, with D tentatively TRBD1 (5 bases). The V end lost 0 bases, the J end lost 5 bases, and 11 bases lay between the germline ends. Germline V gives CDR1 MNHEY, CDR2 SVGAGI. CDR3 length: 15 amino acids. In DNA form, the CDR3 reads TGTGCCAGCAGTTACTCGCCAGGGCCGAGAAACACCATATATTTT. It yields the protein CASSYSPGPRNTIYF.

The chain couples TRBV20-1 to TRBJ2-1, with D perhaps matching TRBD2 (5 bases). The CDR3 consists of 14 residues. The V and J ends lost 1 base and 8 bases respectively, with 15 bases between them. Looked up from germline, CDR1 is DFQATT and CDR2 is SNEGSKA (reference sequence). The CDR3 DNA reads as TGCAGTGCTAGAGGAGGATTGGAGGCCCATGAGCAGTTCTTC. This gives the protein CSARGGLEAHEQFF.

There are many counts of this clonotype. The chain carries TRBV29-1 and TRBJ2-1; 9 positions agree with TRBD1. CDR3 length: 11 amino acids. In germline, CDR1 is SQVTM, CDR2 ANQGSEA. The CDR3 DNA sequence: TGCAGTTCTGACAGGGGGAATGAGCAGTTCTTC. The encoded protein is CSSDRGNEQFF.

In this sample, this clonotype turned up a few times. This sequence joins TRBV7-2 and TRBJ1-2; D gene unclear. Trimming took off 2 bases at V and 7 bases at J, with 14 bases between the two ends. The CDR3 extends over 14 amino acids. In germline, CDR1 is SGHTA, CDR2 FQGNSA. CDR3 region: CASSLWGEALGYTF. In nucleotides, the CDR3 is TGTGCCAGCAGCTTATGGGGTGAGGCTCTTGGCTACACCTTC.

The chain couples TRBV29-1 to TRBJ2-3, with no clear D. The CDR3 loop spans 14 amino acids. Germline V gene lookup returns CDR1 SQVTM and CDR2 ANQGSEA. V was clipped by 4 bases and J by 6 bases, with 17 bases between them. The CDR3 region is CSVGVAGIGDTQYF. DNA of the CDR3: TGCAGCGTTGGGGTGGCCGGCATCGGGGATACGCAGTATTTT.

There are a few counts of this clonotype. V gene TRBV3-1 combines with J gene TRBJ2-3; possible D gene TRBD1, 5 bases. This CDR3 has 15 amino acids. V lost 1 base and J lost 4, with 12 bases in between. Per germline, CDR1 LGHDT and CDR2 YNNKEL (reference sequence). The CDR3, as DNA: TGTGCCAGCAGCCAAGGTCCAGGGCCCCCAGATACGCAGTATTTT. Amino acids: CASSQGPGPPDTQYF.

The rearrangement links TRBV7-2 to TRBJ2-5, with 14 bases that match TRBD2. Germline CDR1 SGHTA, CDR2 FQGNSA. The CDR3 is 17 amino acids. The junction had 12 bases not matched to a gene; V was cut back by 3 bases and J by 9 bases. In DNA, the CDR3 is TGTGCCAGCAGCTTGGGACTAGCGGGAGTTCGAGTGGAGGCCCAGTACTTC. Amino acid sequence: CASSLGLAGVRVEAQYF.

As to this clonotype: Being one base from a much bigger clone, this may be a read error. The CDR3 loop is CATSDRVGEGYTF. DNA for the CDR3: TGTGCCACCAGTGACAGGGTTGGAGAAGGCTACACCTTC. The chain joins TRBV24-1 to TRBJ1-2, with D maybe TRBD1 (5 bases). The V end lost 4 bases, the J end lost 8 bases, and 13 bases lay between the germline ends. This CDR3 has 13 residues. Germline V CDR1 and CDR2: KGHDR, SFDVKD.